This T cell receptor (beta chain) was identified during a study of blood T cell repertoires in COVID-19. About the study: Material from acute and convalescent COVID-19 was sourced from the United States, Italy and Spain. In each case, the material was cDNA or gDNA derived from T cells, B-cell-depleted T cells, or PBMCs.

The CDR3 loop spans 14 amino acids. V lost 2 bases to trimming and J lost 9 bases; unmatched junction nucleotides: 4. In germline, CDR1 is SGHNT, CDR2 YYREEE (reference sequence). Profiled with immunoSEQ multiplex PCR; TCRdb holds only in-frame clones, not every one. This sample has about 140,000 clones, with approximately 88% found just once. The clonotype comes from a woman aged 45-65 years with acute or convalescent COVID-19. Input material: peripheral blood. The rearrangement joins TRBV5-4 to TRBJ2-1, with TRBD2 matching over 11 bases. This CDR3 reads CASSFRLAGSEQFF. The CDR3 DNA sequence: TGTGCCAGCAGCTTTCGACTAGCGGGAAGTGAGCAGTTCTTC.